The 29 T cell receptor beta chains given below trace back to one sample, sequenced in a study of T cell repertoires in cytomegalovirus infection. MiXCR was run by TCRdb on the reads, yielding one entry per CDR3 protein. The repertoire holds a few hundred thousand distinct CDR3 sequences, with about 15% as singletons. Sequencing input: CD8+ T cells from PBMCs. The receptors were gathered from a human donor in good health (CMV status not recorded). Some clones in this sample may be carry-over from other donors' samples.

The V gene is TRBV28, the J gene TRBJ2-1, with a tentative D call TRBD1 (6 bases). Trimming removed 4 bases from V and 6 bases from J, with 28 bases in between. The CDR3 spans 19 residues. Germline CDR1 MDHEN, CDR2 SYDVKM. The CDR3 here is CASSSRILTGPVEVNEQFF. DNA for the CDR3: TGTGCCAGCAGTTCCAGAATTCTGACAGGACCGGTGGAGGTCAATGAGCAGTTCTTC. Full variable domain (remainder filled in from reference TRBV28 and TRBJ2-1): DVKVTQSSRYLVKRTGEKVFLECVQDMDHENMFWYRQDPGLGLRLIYFSYDVKMKEKGDIPEGYSVSREKKERFSLILESASTNQTSMYLCASSSRILTGPVEVNEQFFGPGTRLTVL.

J is TRBJ1-1 and V is TRBV7-9, with D unresolved. Between the trimmed V and J ends, which lost 1 base and 0 bases, there was a span of 9 bases. The CDR3 spans 15 residues. Germline V gene lookup returns CDR1 SEHNR and CDR2 FQNEAQ (reference sequence). The CDR3 loop is CASSLDMTMNTEAFF. The CDR3 DNA follows: TGTGCCAGCAGCTTAGATATGACTATGAACACTGAAGCTTTCTTT.

The genes are TRBV5-6 and TRBJ2-2, with D possibly being TRBD1 (6 bases). Trimming took 4 bases from V and 5 from J, leaving 21 bases between them. Germline CDR1 SGHDT, CDR2 YYEEEE. The CDR3 sequence is 17 residues long. CDR3 in amino acids: CASSEGHFGVRTGELFF. The CDR3 DNA reads as TGTGCCAGCAGCGAGGGACACTTTGGTGTGAGGACCGGGGAGCTGTTTTTT. The full variable domain, in which reference TRBV5-6 and TRBJ2-2 provide the parts outside the CDR3, is DAGVTQSPTHLIKTRGQQVTLRCSPKSGHDTVSWYQQALGQGPQFIFQYYEEEERQRGNFPDRFSGHQFPNYSSELNVNALLLGDSALYLCASSEGHFGVRTGELFFGEGSRLTVL.

This clonotype was detected a few times. V and J are TRBV19 and TRBJ2-2; possibly TRBD1 for D (6 bases). Trimming took 2 bases from V and 4 from J, leaving 23 bases between them. There are 19 residues in the CDR3. CDR1 LNHDA and CDR2 SQIVND come from the germline V gene (reference sequence). CDR3 sequence reads: CASSIRDLWDTQSTGELFF. The CDR3 DNA sequence: TGTGCCAGTAGTATACGGGACCTTTGGGACACCCAATCCACCGGGGAGCTGTTTTTT.

Ten or more counts support this clonotype. This chain links TRBV11-2 with TRBJ2-5; TRBD2 is a possible D gene (6 bases). The CDR3 spans 15 residues. From germline, CDR1 is SGHAT and CDR2 FQNNGV. V was trimmed by 5 bases and J by 1 base, leaving 14 bases between them. The CDR3 DNA reads TGTGCCAGCAGCCCCACCGCGGGGTTCCAAGAGACCCAGTACTTC. Residues: CASSPTAGFQETQYF. Based on the CDR3 plus reference TRBV11-2 and TRBJ2-5, the full variable domain is EAGVAQSPRYKIIEKRQSVAFWCNPISGHATLYWYQQILGQGPKLLIQFQNNGVVDDSQLPKDRFSAERLKGVDSTLKIQPAKLEDSAVYLCASSPTAGFQETQYFGPGTRLLVL.

The chain combines TRBV5-6 with TRBJ2-1; 7 bases line up with TRBD1. The CDR3 has 16 amino acids. CDR1 and CDR2 (germline): SGHDT, YYEEEE. The V and J ends lost 4 bases and 0 bases, in that order; junction bases with no gene match: 7. The CDR3 nucleotides read TGTGCCAGCAGCCCGAATGCAGGGGGCTCCTACAATGAGCAGTTCTTC. It is translated as CASSPNAGGSYNEQFF.

Many counts were recorded for this clonotype. The V call is TRBV20-1, the J call TRBJ2-7; D tentatively reads TRBD1 or TRBD2 (5 bases each). With 3 bases removed from V and 3 bases from J, the gap between germline ends came to 15 bases. CDR1 is DFQATT, CDR2 SNEGSKA, per germline (reference sequence). There are 14 residues in the CDR3. The CDR3 sequence: CSASFLLGVYEQYF. CDR3 DNA: TGCAGTGCTAGTTTCCTGCTGGGGGTCTACGAGCAGTACTTC.

The gene calls are TRBV5-6 and TRBJ2-1; D is perhaps TRBD1 (5 bases). V was cut by 1 base and J by 7 bases, with 9 bases left in between. The germline gives CDR1 SGHDT, CDR2 YYEEEE. This CDR3 is 13 amino acids long. CDR3 coding DNA: TGTGCCAGCAGCTTGATGGGGCTGAATGAGCAGTTCTTC. This translates into CASSLMGLNEQFF.

This clonotype has just a few counts. The chain couples TRBV7-9 to TRBJ2-1, with 7 bases lining up with TRBD2. The CDR3 has 15 residues. Germline V gene lookup returns CDR1 SEHNR and CDR2 FQNEAQ (reference sequence). Trimming cost V 5 bases and J 7 bases; bases outside gene matches: 11. CDR3 sequence reads: CASSPGAGLTNEQFF. CDR3 DNA: TGTGCCAGCAGCCCGGGAGCGGGACTGACGAATGAGCAGTTCTTC.

This clonotype was seen ten or more times. V is TRBV7-8 and J is TRBJ1-2; D call uncertain. V lost 5 bases and J lost 0, with 19 bases in between. Per the germline V gene, CDR1 is SGHVS and CDR2 is FQNEAQ. This CDR3 has 17 amino acids. CDR3 sequence reads: CASSPRVRGWPNYGYTF. In nucleotides, the CDR3 is TGTGCCAGCAGCCCTAGAGTGCGGGGTTGGCCTAACTATGGCTACACCTTC.

This clonotype appeared a single time. This sequence joins TRBV10-3 and TRBJ1-1; D remains ambiguous. V was cut by 0 bases and J by 5 bases, with 13 bases left in between. The CDR3 covers 15 residues. Germline V gives CDR1 ENHRY, CDR2 SYGVKD. This chain's CDR3 is CAISESAGLGTEAFF. The CDR3 DNA is TGTGCCATCAGTGAGTCTGCGGGATTGGGAACTGAAGCTTTCTTT.

CDR3 sequence: CAVNRESTDTQYF. The CDR3 region has the DNA TGTGCCGTTAACAGGGAGTCAACAGATACGCAGTATTTT. The chain has TRBV10-3 and TRBJ2-3; maybe TRBD1 (6 bases). This CDR3 is built from 13 residues. Germline CDR1 is ENHRY and CDR2 is SYGVKD. Trimming removed 11 bases at V and 3 bases at J, with 15 bases between.

This clonotype was detected ten times or more. The chain employs TRBV7-2 and TRBJ1-2; D is possibly TRBD1 (6 bases). Germline-derived CDR1 and CDR2 are SGHTA and FQGNSA. Trimming removed 1 base from V and 8 bases from J, with 17 bases in between. The CDR3 has 15 residues. CDR3 coding DNA: TGTGCCAGCAGCTTAGGGGACGGGGGGCATCGGGGCTACACCTTC. Residues: CASSLGDGGHRGYTF.

The chain has TRBV9 and TRBJ1-5; D gene uncertain. The CDR3 spans 14 residues. V shed 3 bases and J shed 0 bases, with 7 bases lying between them. CDR1 and CDR2 from the germline V gene are SGDLS and YYNGEE. The CDR3 nucleotides read TGTGCCAGCAGCGGGACGGATAGCAATCAGCCCCAGCATTTT. This sequence encodes CASSGTDSNQPQHF.

This clonotype was detected only a few times. The CDR3 DNA reads TGTGCCAGCAGCCACCCCTTGGAGGGAAGGACTGAAGCTTTCTTT. Translating it yields CASSHPLEGRTEAFF. The chain has TRBV7-9 and TRBJ1-1; no reliable D call. CDR1 SEHNR and CDR2 FQNEAQ come from the germline V gene (reference sequence). Trimming took 5 bases from V and 5 from J, leaving 18 bases between them. The CDR3 runs 15 residues.

The J gene is TRBJ2-3, the V gene TRBV12-3 or TRBV12-4, with 7 bases aligning to TRBD1. Losses at the gene ends were 8 bases for V and 2 bases for J; bases not matched to a gene: 7. CDR3 length equals 14 residues. The DNA for the CDR3 is TGTGCCAGCTGTAGGGGGCTTAACACAGATACGCAGTATTTT. Protein sequence: CASCRGLNTDTQYF.

This clonotype was found many times. The chain carries TRBV5-1 and TRBJ1-4, with D possibly being TRBD1 (5 bases). Trimming took off 3 bases at V and 0 bases at J, with 15 bases between the two ends. Per germline, CDR1 SGHRS and CDR2 YFSETQ. This CDR3 contains 17 residues. The CDR3 coding sequence is TGCGCCAGCAGCTCGGGTGCGGGACTACCAACTAATGAAAAACTGTTTTTT. Protein sequence: CASSSGAGLPTNEKLFF.

At least ten counts were recorded for this clonotype. The CDR3, as DNA: TGCAGTGCCAAACCACTAAATACAGGGGAATCCTACGAGCAGTACTTC. This codes for CSAKPLNTGESYEQYF. The chain employs TRBV20-1 and TRBJ2-7, with 7 bases fitting TRBD1. Unmatched junction bases numbered 15, after V lost 6 bases and J lost 1 base. This CDR3 comprises 16 residues. Per germline, CDR1 DFQATT and CDR2 SNEGSKA (reference sequence).

This clonotype was recorded many times. This CDR3 reads CAISDKNTGELFF. The CDR3 DNA reads as TGTGCCATCAGTGACAAGAACACCGGGGAGCTGTTTTTT. The rearrangement links TRBV10-3 to TRBJ2-2; D remains unclear. The germline V and J ends were trimmed by 3 bases and 1 base, with 3 bases remaining between them. From germline, CDR1 is ENHRY and CDR2 SYGVKD. This CDR3 has 13 amino acids.

This clonotype occurred many times. The chain joins TRBV7-2 to TRBJ2-3; D tentatively fits TRBD1 or TRBD2 (5 bases each). Germline lookup yields CDR1 SGHTA and CDR2 FQGNSA. With 8 bases removed from V and 1 base from J, the gap between germline ends came to 7 bases. CDR3 size: 12 residues. CDR3 sequence (DNA): TGTGCCAGCCGAGGGGGCACAGATACGCAGTATTTT. Translated, it gives CASRGGTDTQYF.

There are a few counts of this clonotype. The chain has TRBV29-1 and TRBJ2-5; 12 nucleotides line up with TRBD2. The V gene end was trimmed by 0 bases and the J gene end by 4 bases; junction bases not matched to a gene: 9. The germline gives CDR1 SQVTM, CDR2 ANQGSEA. This CDR3 region has 17 residues. DNA of the CDR3: TGCAGCGTTGAAGATCTCGGGCCTAGCGGGGGGGCAGAGACCCAGTACTTC. Amino acid sequence: CSVEDLGPSGGAETQYF.

A few counts support this clonotype. CDR3 residues: CASWAAGGDNEQFF. The DNA for the CDR3 is TGTGCCAGCTGGGCCGCGGGGGGGGACAATGAGCAGTTCTTC. The rearrangement joins TRBV6-5 to TRBJ2-1, with TRBD2 matching over 9 bases. Per the germline V gene, CDR1 is MNHEY and CDR2 is SVGAGI. V was pared by 8 bases and J by 5 bases, with 7 bases of the junction left unmatched. This CDR3 region has 14 residues.

The chain links TRBV5-1 to TRBJ1-2; perhaps TRBD1 as D (5 bases). This CDR3 has 16 amino acids. The V end lost 2 bases, the J end lost 7 bases, and 21 bases lay between the germline ends. Germline loops: CDR1 SGHRS, CDR2 YFSETQ. Written as DNA, the CDR3 is TGCGCCAGCAGCTTCACCTCGGGGGGATACTACATTGGCTACACCTTC. It specifies CASSFTSGGYYIGYTF.

In its sample, this clonotype was seen many times. The chain joins TRBV7-9 to TRBJ2-7; D unclear. The CDR3 length is 12 residues. The germline V gene encodes CDR1 SEHNR and CDR2 FQNEAQ (reference sequence). V lost 6 bases to trimming and J lost 3 bases, with 9 bases between them. CDR3 sequence: CASRDRYYEQYF. Here the CDR3 DNA reads TGTGCCAGCAGGGACCGCTACTACGAGCAGTACTTC.

This clonotype was detected ten times or more. V and J are TRBV7-9 and TRBJ1-1, with unresolved D. The germline gives CDR1 SEHNR, CDR2 FQNEAQ (reference sequence). The length of the CDR3 is 14 residues. Trimming shortened V by 1 base and J by 3 bases, and 9 bases separated the two germline ends. CDR3 in amino acids: CASSLVLSYTEAFF. DNA of the CDR3: TGTGCCAGCAGCTTAGTCTTATCCTACACTGAAGCTTTCTTT.

This clonotype appeared many times. The V gene is TRBV6-5, the J gene TRBJ2-7, with D possibly being TRBD1 or TRBD2 (6 bases each). CDR1 is MNHEY, CDR2 SVGAGI, per germline. V was cut by 3 bases and J by 11 bases, with 14 bases left in between. The CDR3 sequence is 12 residues long. The CDR3 DNA sequence: TGTGCCAGCAGTTATCTTCCGGGGGCTGAGTACTTC. This encodes CASSYLPGAEYF.

This clonotype was seen at least ten times. The rearrangement links TRBV20-1 to TRBJ1-5; no clear D gene. CDR1 and CDR2 (germline): DFQATT, SNEGSKA (reference sequence). There are 13 residues in the CDR3. V lost 4 bases and J 3 bases, leaving 10 bases between the germline ends. Here the CDR3 reads CSAMEGINQPQHF. The CDR3 nucleotides read TGCAGTGCTATGGAGGGTATCAATCAGCCCCAGCATTTT.

This chain connects TRBV15 to TRBJ1-4; TRBD1 aligns across 10 bases. The V and J ends lost 3 bases and 3 bases, in that order; junction bases with no gene match: 7. The length of the CDR3 is 17 residues. CDR1 is LNHNV and CDR2 is YYDKDF in the germline V gene (reference sequence). CDR3 sequence: CATSRARQGASNEKLFF. The CDR3 nucleotides are TGTGCCACCAGCAGGGCTCGACAGGGGGCATCTAATGAAAAACTGTTTTTT. Full variable domain (rest looked up from reference TRBV15 and TRBJ1-4): DAMVIQNPRYQVTQFGKPVTLSCSQTLNHNVMYWYQQKSSQAPKLLFHYYDKDFNNEADTPDNFQSRRPNTSFCFLDIRSPGLGDTAMYLCATSRARQGASNEKLFFGSGTQLSVL.

This clonotype was seen a handful of times. The rearrangement links TRBV7-2 to TRBJ2-3; D is unresolved. V lost 1 base, J lost 2 bases, and 25 bases lay in between. Germline CDR1 SGHTA, CDR2 FQGNSA. This CDR3 is built from 20 residues. DNA for the CDR3: TGTGCCAGCAGCTTAGTTTTTCCCCGGGCTACGGGTCCCGACACAGATACGCAGTATTTT. Residues: CASSLVFPRATGPDTDTQYF.